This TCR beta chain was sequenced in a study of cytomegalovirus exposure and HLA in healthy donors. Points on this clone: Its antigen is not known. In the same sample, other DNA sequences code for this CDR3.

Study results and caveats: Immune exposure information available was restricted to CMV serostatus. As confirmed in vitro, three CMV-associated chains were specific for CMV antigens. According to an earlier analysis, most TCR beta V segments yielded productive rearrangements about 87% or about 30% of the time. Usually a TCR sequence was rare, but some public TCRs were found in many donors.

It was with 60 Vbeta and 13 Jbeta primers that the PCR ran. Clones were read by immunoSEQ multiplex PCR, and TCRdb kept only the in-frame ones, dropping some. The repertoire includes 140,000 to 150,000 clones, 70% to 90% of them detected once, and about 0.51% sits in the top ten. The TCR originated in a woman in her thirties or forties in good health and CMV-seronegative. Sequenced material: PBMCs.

The CDR3 nucleotides are TGTGCCAGCAGCTTGGGACTAGCGGGCACAGATACGCAGTATTTT. It is translated as CASSLGLAGTDTQYF. The gene calls are TRBV5-4 and TRBJ2-3; 9 nucleotides align to TRBD2. The CDR3 sequence is 15 residues long. The V segment lost 0 bases and the J segment 1 base; nucleotides outside the gene matches: 0. Germline values: CDR1 SGHNT, CDR2 YYREEE (reference sequence).